The source of this T cell receptor (beta chain) is a study of T cells in Graves' hyperthyroidism and ophthalmopathy. This CDR3 region has 14 residues. V shed 6 bases and J shed 5 bases, with 11 bases lying between them. CDR1 and CDR2 from the germline V gene are SNHLY and FYNNEI. This clonotype was seen once. The target antigen is unknown. This may be a read error: a much more frequent sequence differs by one nucleotide. Regions amplified from RNA transcripts were the TCR beta CDR3 regions. HTBI primers were the set used in a first-round RT-PCR of the TCR CDR3. TCRdb ran MiXCR on the multiplex PCR reads and lists one entry per CDR3 protein. This sample has roughly 800,000 distinct CDR3 sequences; about two fifths occur once, and the top ten carry around 10%. Study-wide results and caveats: Most thyroid clonotypes with frequency above 0.001 were detected in blood. With a median lead of about six months before onset, the model predicted ophthalmopathy.

The origin of this receptor is a man between 18 and 35 years old with Graves' hyperthyroidism. The chain has TRBV2 and TRBJ1-6, with D maybe TRBD1 (5 bases). The sequenced sample was blood. CDR3 in amino acids: CASSDGTHNSPLHF. In DNA, the CDR3 is TGTGCCAGCAGCGACGGGACTCATAATTCACCCCTCCACTTT. Based on the CDR3 plus reference TRBV2 and TRBJ1-6, the full variable domain is EPEVTQTPSHQVTQMGQEVILRCVPISNHLYFYWYRQILGQKVEFLVSFYNNEISEKSEIFDDQFSVERPDGSNFTLKIRSTKLEDSAMYFCASSDGTHNSPLHFGNGTRLTVT.